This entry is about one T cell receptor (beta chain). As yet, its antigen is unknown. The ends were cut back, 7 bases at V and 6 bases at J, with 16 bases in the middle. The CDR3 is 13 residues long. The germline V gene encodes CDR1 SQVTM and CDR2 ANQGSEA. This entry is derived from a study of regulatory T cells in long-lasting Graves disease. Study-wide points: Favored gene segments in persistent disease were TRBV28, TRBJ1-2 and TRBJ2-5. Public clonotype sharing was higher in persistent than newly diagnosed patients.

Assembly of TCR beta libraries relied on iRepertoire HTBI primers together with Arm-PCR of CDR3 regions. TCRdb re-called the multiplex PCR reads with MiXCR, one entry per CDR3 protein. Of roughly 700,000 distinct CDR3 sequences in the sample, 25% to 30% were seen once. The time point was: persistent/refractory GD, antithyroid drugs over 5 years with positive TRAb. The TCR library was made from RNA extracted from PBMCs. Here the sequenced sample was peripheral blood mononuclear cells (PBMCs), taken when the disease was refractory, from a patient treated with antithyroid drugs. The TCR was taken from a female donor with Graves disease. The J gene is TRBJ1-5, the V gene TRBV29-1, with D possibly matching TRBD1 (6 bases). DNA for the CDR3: TGCAGCGCCCAAGGGGGGCGCGGTCAGCCCCAGCATTTT. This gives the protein CSAQGGRGQPQHF.